The 21 T cell receptor beta chains presented below share a single source sample, sequenced in a study of T cell responses to AZD1222 COVID-19 vaccine (dated by TCRdb to about 2021). Read against the paper, the sample's time point label means: about 28 days (+/-7) after the second vaccine dose. The receptor library was made with the immunoSEQ multiplex PCR assay. TCRdb provides this immuneACCESS table in a form limited to in-frame rearrangements. Some clones are lacking; in checked studies, under half of them reflect an unresolved V gene, and why the rest are absent is not known. The sample table contains some 180,000 clones; only one count was recorded for 91% of them. The ten largest clonotypes hold less than 2% of the sample. Sequences were derived from peripheral blood, sampled 28 days after the second AZD1222 dose. The origin of the receptors is an adult who received the AZD1222 COVID-19 vaccine.

This clone was recorded only once. The chain combines TRBV7-2 with TRBJ2-5, with 15 bases identical to TRBD2. Germline assignment: CDR1 SGHTA and CDR2 FQGNSA. CDR3 length: 17 residues. V lost 4 bases, J lost 3 bases, and 6 bases stayed unmatched. The CDR3 protein is CASSSSRTSGGEETQYF. In DNA form, the CDR3 reads TGTGCCAGCAGCTCATCTCGGACTAGCGGGGGGGAAGAGACCCAGTACTTC.

The chain links TRBV3-1 (or the pseudogene TRBV3-2) to TRBJ1-6; no definite D call. V lost 1 base to trimming and J lost 7 bases, with 14 bases between them. The length of the CDR3 is 16 residues. In germline, CDR1 is LGHDT, CDR2 YNNKEL (reference sequence). This CDR3 reads CASSQGGGFWNSPLHF. DNA for the CDR3: TGTGCCAGCAGCCAAGGTGGAGGGTTCTGGAATTCACCCCTCCACTTT.

This chain connects TRBV18 to TRBJ1-2; D not resolved. The germline V and J ends were trimmed by 3 bases and 4 bases, with 9 bases remaining between them. The CDR3 spans 13 residues. Per germline, CDR1 KGHSH and CDR2 LQKENI. CDR3 region: CASSPGQTYGYTF. The CDR3 bases are TGTGCCAGCTCACCGGGTCAAACCTATGGCTACACCTTC.

Here the CDR3 DNA reads TGCGCCAGCAGCTTAGGTCCTAGCGGATCTTACAATGAGCAGTTCTTC. Translating gives CASSLGPSGSYNEQFF. The chain has TRBV5-1 and TRBJ2-1; 7 bases fit TRBD2. This CDR3 spans 16 amino acids. Unmatched junction bases numbered 9, after V lost 2 bases and J lost 4 bases. Germline CDR1 is SGHRS and CDR2 is YFSETQ. Full variable domain (outside the CDR3, taken from reference TRBV5-1 and TRBJ2-1): KAGVTQTPRYLIKTRGQQVTLSCSPISGHRSVSWYQQTPGQGLQFLFEYFSETQRNKGNFPGRFSGRQFSNSRSEMNVSTLELGDSALYLCASSLGPSGSYNEQFFGPGTRLTVL.

J is TRBJ1-2 and V is TRBV2, with TRBD1 matching 12 bases. The CDR3 has 16 amino acids. V trimming: 6 bases; J trimming: 2 bases; junction bases outside the gene matches: 7. Germline-derived CDR1 and CDR2 are SNHLY and FYNNEI. CDR3 protein: CASRDGTGGVNYGYTF. CDR3 sequence (DNA): TGTGCCAGCAGGGATGGGACAGGGGGCGTGAACTATGGCTACACCTTC.

The chain is built from TRBV12-3 or TRBV12-4 and TRBJ1-1; 7 bases align to TRBD1. The CDR3 sequence is 12 residues long. J lost 3 bases, V lost 10 bases, and 5 bases had no gene match. CDR3 bases: TGTGCCACCAGGGGGGTGCACACTGAAGCTTTCTTT. It codes for CATRGVHTEAFF.

The CDR3, as DNA: TGTGCCACCAGTGACGTAGAAGGCGGTCAGCCCCAGCATTTT. This encodes CATSDVEGGQPQHF. V usage is TRBV24-1 and J usage is TRBJ1-5; no definite D call. From germline, CDR1 is KGHDR and CDR2 SFDVKD. This CDR3 spans 14 amino acids. Trimming left V 4 bases short and J 6 bases short, with 12 bases between.

This clone appeared once. The chain couples TRBV14 to TRBJ1-6; no definite D call. Trimming removed 4 bases at V and 10 bases at J, with 11 bases between. The CDR3 has 13 residues. CDR1 and CDR2 from the germline V gene are SGHDN and FVKESK. CDR3 amino acids: CASSLPPVSPLHF. As DNA, the CDR3 is TGTGCCAGCAGCCTCCCACCGGTCTCACCCCTCCACTTT. The complete variable domain, with remaining parts taken from reference TRBV14 and TRBJ1-6, reads EAGVTQFPSHSVIEKGQTVTLRCDPISGHDNLYWYRRVMGKEIKFLLHFVKESKQDESGMPNNRFLAERTGGTYSTLKVQPAELEDSGVYFCASSLPPVSPLHFGNGTRLTVT.

The chain carries TRBV12-3 or TRBV12-4 and TRBJ1-2, with TRBD1 matching 8 bases. This CDR3 is 12 amino acids long. V was clipped by 5 bases and J by 7 bases; unmatched bases: 3. Written as DNA, the CDR3 is TGTGCCAGCAGTATAGGACAGGGTGGCTACACCTTC. Amino acid sequence: CASSIGQGGYTF.

In this sample, this clone turned up once. The J gene is TRBJ1-2, the V gene TRBV19, with a tentative D call TRBD1 (6 bases). The V end was cut by 4 bases, the J end by 4 bases, with 10 bases between. Germline V lookup: CDR1 LNHDA, CDR2 SQIVND (reference sequence). CDR3 length: 13 amino acids. Here the CDR3 DNA reads TGTGCCAGTAGTACGGGACACTTCTATGGCTACACCTTC. Encoded protein: CASSTGHFYGYTF.

The V gene is TRBV11-3, the J gene TRBJ2-2; possibly TRBD1 or TRBD2 for D (5 bases each). With 5 bases removed from V and 4 bases from J, the gap between germline ends came to 14 bases. From germline, CDR1 is SGHNT and CDR2 YENEEA. The CDR3 spans 15 residues. In nucleotides, the CDR3 is TGTGCCAGCAGCCCCTTGGGGGAGAGCACCGGGGAGCTGTTTTTT. This encodes CASSPLGESTGELFF.

V gene TRBV7-8 combines with J gene TRBJ1-1; no reliable D call. The germline V and J ends were trimmed by 5 bases and 1 base, with 11 bases remaining between them. Looked up from germline, CDR1 is SGHVS and CDR2 is FQNEAQ. The CDR3 is 14 residues long. The CDR3 DNA follows: TGTGCCAGCAGCAATCGTGGATCGAACACTGAAGCTTTCTTT. It is translated as CASSNRGSNTEAFF.

The chain employs TRBV19 and TRBJ2-6; no reliable D call. CDR1 and CDR2 (germline): LNHDA, SQIVND (reference sequence). The V end lost 6 bases, the J end lost 1 base, and 4 bases lay between the germline ends. The CDR3 extends over 13 amino acids. The CDR3 DNA follows: TGTGCCAGTAGGGCTTCTGGGGCCAACGTCCTGACTTTC. This translates into CASRASGANVLTF.

The chain joins TRBV7-9 to TRBJ1-2; TRBD1 matches 9 bases. This CDR3 has 16 residues. Germline V lookup: CDR1 SEHNR, CDR2 FQNEAQ (reference sequence). With 6 bases clipped from V and 6 bases from J, the junction kept 14 bases outside the gene matches. The CDR3 here is CASSYITGGAGDGYTF. The CDR3 region has the DNA TGTGCCAGCAGTTATATCACAGGGGGCGCGGGAGATGGCTACACCTTC.

This chain links TRBV27 with TRBJ1-5; 10 bases align to TRBD1. The CDR3 has 18 amino acids. V lost 5 bases and J lost 0; bases outside the gene matches: 10. Germline CDR1 is MNHEY and CDR2 is SMNVEV (reference sequence). The CDR3 reads CASSPGTGVVISNQPQHF. CDR3 sequence (DNA): TGTGCCAGCAGTCCCGGGACAGGGGTGGTTATTAGCAATCAGCCCCAGCATTTT.

The V call is TRBV7-2, the J call TRBJ2-7; 12 nucleotides line up with TRBD2. Losses at the gene ends were 4 bases for V and 5 bases for J; bases not matched to a gene: 6. The CDR3 is 15 residues long. Germline values: CDR1 SGHTA, CDR2 FQGNSA. The CDR3 loop is CASSSRLAGVDEQYF. The DNA for the CDR3 is TGTGCCAGCAGCTCGAGACTAGCGGGAGTGGACGAGCAGTACTTC.

CDR3 protein: CAWDRGLMEVTQYF. In nucleotides, the CDR3 is TGTGCCTGGGACAGGGGGCTTATGGAGGTGACCCAGTACTTC. This chain joins TRBV30 and TRBJ2-5, with 10 positions matching TRBD1. The CDR3 covers 14 residues. Germline trimming cut 5 bases from V and 7 bases from J; bases unmatched to any gene: 10. CDR1 and CDR2 (germline): GTSNPN, SVGIG (reference sequence). Using reference TRBV30 and TRBJ2-5 for the parts outside the CDR3, the full variable domain is SQTIHQWPATLVQPVGSPLSLECTVEGTSNPNLYWYRQAAGRGLQLLFYSVGIGQISSEVPQNLSASRPQDRQFILSSKKLLLSDSGFYLCAWDRGLMEVTQYFGPGTRLLVL.

The rearrangement links TRBV6-4 to TRBJ2-1; 7 bases align to TRBD2. The germline V gene has CDR1 MRHNA and CDR2 SNTAGT. The ends lost 5 bases at V and 3 bases at J; junction bases unmatched: 4. The CDR3 loop spans 14 amino acids. CDR3 amino acids: CASSPGLHYNEQFF. DNA for the CDR3: TGTGCCAGCAGTCCGGGACTACACTACAATGAGCAGTTCTTC.

A single count supports this clone. The chain joins TRBV5-1 to TRBJ2-2; 7 bases are shared with TRBD2. V lost 0 bases and J lost 5; bases outside the gene matches: 7. The CDR3 totals 16 residues. Germline V gene lookup returns CDR1 SGHRS and CDR2 YFSETQ. This CDR3 reads CASSLGTSWRTGELFF. CDR3 in DNA: TGCGCCAGCAGCTTGGGGACTAGTTGGCGTACCGGGGAGCTGTTTTTT.

The chain employs TRBV2 and TRBJ1-2; D ambiguous. Germline V gene lookup returns CDR1 SNHLY and CDR2 FYNNEI. The V gene lost 6 bases and the J gene lost 4 bases, with 9 bases spanning the gap. The length of the CDR3 is 12 residues. The CDR3 sequence is CASRIVLYGYTF. Here the CDR3 DNA reads TGTGCCAGCAGGATAGTTCTCTATGGCTACACCTTC. The entire variable domain, with the rest obtained from reference TRBV2 and TRBJ1-2, is as follows: EPEVTQTPSHQVTQMGQEVILRCVPISNHLYFYWYRQILGQKVEFLVSFYNNEISEKSEIFDDQFSVERPDGSNFTLKIRSTKLEDSAMYFCASRIVLYGYTFGSGTRLTVV.

The genes are TRBV5-1 and TRBJ1-6; D unresolved. Germline CDR1 is SGHRS and CDR2 is YFSETQ. V lost 2 bases to trimming and J lost 6 bases, with 9 bases between them. The CDR3 is 14 amino acids. Here the CDR3 reads CASSLEVTNSPLHF. The DNA for the CDR3 is TGCGCCAGCAGCTTAGAAGTAACTAATTCACCCCTCCACTTT.